The text below deals with one T cell receptor beta chain. This specimen comes from a study of blood T cell repertoires in COVID-19. TCRdb keeps only in-frame clones here, not all; method: immunoSEQ multiplex PCR. The sample consists of about 160,000 clones, 85% of them appearing once. With 4 bases clipped from V and 6 bases from J, the junction kept 3 bases outside the gene matches. The CDR3 is made up of 12 amino acids. CDR1 LNHDA and CDR2 SQIVND come from the germline V gene (reference sequence). Input material: peripheral blood. The V and J genes are TRBV19 and TRBJ2-7; TRBD1 matches at 7 bases. This receptor was identified in a human donor with acute or convalescent COVID-19. The donor label of this sample is uncertain. CDR3 in DNA: TGTGCCAGTAGTAAAGGGGGCGGCGAGCAGTACTTC. This codes for CASSKGGGEQYF. The full variable domain, completed using reference TRBV19 and TRBJ2-7, is DGGITQSPKYLFRKEGQNVTLSCEQNLNHDAMYWYRQDPGQGLRLIYYSQIVNDFQKGDIAEGYSVSREKKESFPLTVTSAQKNPTAFYLCASSKGGGEQYFGPGTRLTVT.